The 32 T cell receptor beta chains presented below share a single source sample, sequenced in a study of cytomegalovirus exposure and HLA in healthy donors. PCR amplification relied on 60 Vbeta primers (plus 13 Jbeta primers). Repertoires were generated with immunoSEQ multiplex PCR, while TCRdb's copy carries only in-frame clones and drops some. The sample holds fewer than 250,000 clones, approximately 90% seen once. Sequenced material: PBMCs. Receptors were obtained from a boy under 10 years old in good health and CMV-seronegative.

V gene TRBV6-6 combines with J gene TRBJ1-5; D gene ambiguous. The CDR3 covers 14 residues. The germline CDR1 and CDR2 sequences are MNHNY and SVGAGI (reference sequence). V was pared by 0 bases and J by 3 bases, with 6 bases between. The CDR3, as DNA: TGTGCCAGCAGTTACTCAAATCTCAATCAGCCCCAGCATTTT. This sequence encodes CASSYSNLNQPQHF.

V gene TRBV4-2 combines with J gene TRBJ2-2; 12 nucleotides line up with TRBD2. Germline trimming cut 4 bases from V and 6 bases from J; bases unmatched to any gene: 6. The CDR3 loop spans 16 amino acids. Germline assignment: CDR1 LGHNA and CDR2 YNFKEQ. The CDR3 protein is CASSLTSGSQSGELFF. In DNA form, the CDR3 reads TGTGCCAGCAGCCTGACTAGCGGGAGCCAATCCGGGGAGCTGTTTTTT.

This chain links TRBV28 with TRBJ1-2, with 9 bases matching TRBD1. This CDR3 is 18 amino acids long. Germline-derived CDR1 and CDR2 are MDHEN and SYDVKM. V was clipped by 6 bases and J by 7 bases; unmatched bases: 21. CDR3 sequence reads: CASRAPGQGPLRRSGYTF. As DNA, the CDR3 is TGTGCCAGCAGGGCGCCGGGACAGGGTCCCCTTAGGAGGAGTGGCTACACCTTC.

The J gene is TRBJ2-5, the V gene TRBV5-1; D might be TRBD2 (5 bases). CDR3 length equals 12 residues. V was trimmed by 4 bases and J by 4 bases, leaving 8 bases between them. Looked up from germline, CDR1 is SGHRS and CDR2 is YFSETQ. CDR3 DNA sequence: TGCGCCAGCAGCCATGAGGGAGAGACCCAGTACTTC. This encodes CASSHEGETQYF.

V is TRBV7-6 and J is TRBJ1-6; D unresolved. The CDR3 runs to 14 residues. Looked up from germline, CDR1 is SGHVS and CDR2 is FNYEAQ. Trimming pared 0 bases from V and 7 bases from J, leaving 7 bases between. DNA for the CDR3: TGTGCCAGCAGCTTAGCCCGCGCGAATTCACCCCTCCACTTT. Residues: CASSLARANSPLHF.

The chain combines TRBV29-1 with TRBJ1-2, with TRBD1 matching 7 bases. CDR1 is SQVTM, CDR2 ANQGSEA, per germline. Losses at the gene ends were 1 base for V and 0 bases for J; bases not matched to a gene: 11. The CDR3 runs 17 residues. The CDR3 DNA is TGCAGCGTTGAAGTATCCCGAGCAGGGGGGTCTAACTATGGCTACACCTTC. This gives the protein CSVEVSRAGGSNYGYTF.

The chain uses TRBV10-2 and TRBJ2-5; 7 bases are shared with TRBD2. The DNA end lines up better with TRBJ2-7; the J call may be wrong. CDR3 length: 16 amino acids. Germline lookup yields CDR1 WSHSY and CDR2 SAAADI. As DNA, the CDR3 is TGCGCCAGCAGTGAGTCGCCCGCCGCGCGCGGGGGCGAGCAGTACTTC. This encodes CASSESPAARGGEQYF.

This chain uses TRBV28 with TRBJ2-7; tentative D call: TRBD2 (6 bases). The CDR3 consists of 18 residues. The V end lost 2 bases, the J end lost 3 bases, and 23 bases lay between the germline ends. The V gene's germline CDR1 is MDHEN and CDR2 SYDVKM. The CDR3 DNA reads as TGTGCCAGCAGTTTACCAATAGCGGCTTCGGTAAAAAACTACGAGCAGTACTTC. Protein sequence: CASSLPIAASVKNYEQYF. Combining the CDR3 with reference TRBV28 and TRBJ2-7 gives the whole variable domain DVKVTQSSRYLVKRTGEKVFLECVQDMDHENMFWYRQDPGLGLRLIYFSYDVKMKEKGDIPEGYSVSREKKERFSLILESASTNQTSMYLCASSLPIAASVKNYEQYFGPGTRLTVT.

This clone was seen only once. V and J are TRBV27 and TRBJ2-1; 7 bases are shared with TRBD2. The CDR3 length is 16 residues. Germline V lookup: CDR1 MNHEY, CDR2 SMNVEV (reference sequence). V shed 6 bases and J 0 bases; nucleotides not matched to a gene: 8. CDR3 DNA: TGTGCCAGCAGCCCCTCGGCGGGAGACTCCTACAATGAGCAGTTCTTC. Translating it yields CASSPSAGDSYNEQFF.

In the case of this clone: The conserved phenylalanine or tryptophan is not found at the CDR3 terminus, so this likely reflects a read error. V and J are TRBV28 and TRBJ1-1; 8 bases agree with TRBD1. The CDR3 has 15 residues. CDR1 and CDR2 (germline): MDHEN, SYDVKM. The V segment lost 3 bases and the J segment 6 bases; nucleotides outside the gene matches: 9. CDR3 residues: CASSLTGEGRAEAFL. The DNA for the CDR3 is TGTGCCAGCAGTTTGACAGGGGAAGGAAGGGCTGAAGCTTTCCTT.

This clone came up a few times. The V and J genes are TRBV10-1 and TRBJ2-7, with a possible D match to TRBD1 (5 bases). The CDR3 loop spans 14 amino acids. Germline V gene data show CDR1 as WNHNN and CDR2 as SYGVQD (reference sequence). Trimming left V 6 bases short and J 1 base short, with 13 bases between. CDR3 coding DNA: TGCGCCAGCAGCGATACAGGTTTGTCCTACGAGCAGTACTTC. Encoded protein: CASSDTGLSYEQYF.

This chain joins TRBV30 and TRBJ2-3, with TRBD2 matching 8 bases. J was trimmed by 3 bases and V by 0 bases; bases with no gene match: 5. The CDR3 is made up of 15 amino acids. Germline values: CDR1 GTSNPN, CDR2 SVGIG (reference sequence). CDR3 residues: CAWSVAGARTDTQYF. The CDR3 region has the DNA TGTGCCTGGAGTGTAGCGGGGGCGCGAACAGATACGCAGTATTTT. The full variable domain, its missing parts supplied by reference TRBV30 and TRBJ2-3, is SQTIHQWPATLVQPVGSPLSLECTVEGTSNPNLYWYRQAAGRGLQLLFYSVGIGQISSEVPQNLSASRPQDRQFILSSKKLLLSDSGFYLCAWSVAGARTDTQYFGPGTRLTVL.

This chain uses TRBV19 with TRBJ1-1; unclear D gene. CDR3 length: 13 residues. V lost 3 bases and J 8 bases, leaving 13 bases between the germline ends. Germline-derived CDR1 and CDR2 are LNHDA and SQIVND (reference sequence). The CDR3 DNA reads TGTGCCAGTAGTATGATTGGCCCCAGGGAAGCTTTCTTT. Translation: CASSMIGPREAFF.

This chain uses TRBV12-5 with TRBJ1-3, with unresolved D. Germline V gives CDR1 LGHNT, CDR2 FRNRAP. Trimming took off 1 base at V and 4 bases at J, with 8 bases between the two ends. The CDR3 totals 14 residues. In DNA form, the CDR3 reads TGTGCTAGTGGTTTGGAGGAGAGAGGAAACACCATATATTTT. Translation gives CASGLEERGNTIYF. The entire variable domain, with the rest obtained from reference TRBV12-5 and TRBJ1-3, is as follows: DARVTQTPRHKVTEMGQEVTMRCQPILGHNTVFWYRQTMMQGLELLAYFRNRAPLDDSGMPKDRFSAEMPDATLATLKIQPSEPRDSAVYFCASGLEERGNTIYFGEGSWLTVV.

The chain couples TRBV7-2 to TRBJ2-1; 15 nucleotides line up with TRBD2. This CDR3 region has 16 residues. CDR1 and CDR2 from the germline V gene are SGHTA and FQGNSA. The J segment lost 2 bases and the V segment lost 4 bases, leaving 0 bases of the junction unmatched. The CDR3 bases are TGTGCCAGCAGCTGGACTAGCGGGGGGGCCTACAATGAGCAGTTCTTC. This encodes CASSWTSGGAYNEQFF.

The rearrangement uses TRBV28 and TRBJ1-1, with 8 bases lining up with TRBD1. Germline V lookup: CDR1 MDHEN, CDR2 SYDVKM. Trimming at V came to 3 bases and at J to 2 bases, leaving 8 bases not matched to a gene. The CDR3 consists of 16 residues. In nucleotides, the CDR3 is TGTGCCAGCAGTTTTCAGGGGGCTGCGGGAAACACTGAAGCTTTCTTT. This codes for CASSFQGAAGNTEAFF.

This chain joins TRBV4-1 and TRBJ1-1; maybe TRBD1 (6 bases). Per the germline V gene, CDR1 is MGHRA and CDR2 is YSYEKL. V lost 3 bases, J lost 1 base, and 18 bases lay in between. The CDR3 totals 17 residues. CDR3 amino acids: CASSHQKGGGANTEAFF. The CDR3 bases are TGCGCCAGCAGCCACCAGAAAGGGGGGGGAGCGAACACTGAAGCTTTCTTT.

The CDR3 bases are TGTGGTTGCCGGTGGGGCGGCACAGATACGCAGTATTTT. Protein sequence: CGCRWGGTDTQYF. This sequence joins TRBV2 and TRBJ2-3; a weak D match, TRBD1 (5 bases). The CDR3 length is 13 residues. CDR1 is SNHLY and CDR2 is FYNNEI in the germline V gene.

The chain joins TRBV6-1 to TRBJ2-7, with 10 nucleotides matching TRBD2. With V trimmed by 8 bases and J by 6 bases, 10 bases remained unmatched. The length of the CDR3 is 14 residues. From germline, CDR1 is MNHNS and CDR2 SASEGT. This CDR3 is CASASSGSVSEQYF. CDR3 nucleotides: TGTGCCAGCGCCTCTAGCGGGAGTGTCTCCGAGCAGTACTTC.

The V and J genes are TRBV7-6 and TRBJ2-1; 7 positions agree with TRBD2. From germline, CDR1 is SGHVS and CDR2 FNYEAQ. The J segment lost 10 bases and the V segment lost 5 bases, leaving 14 bases of the junction unmatched. This CDR3 contains 15 residues. The CDR3 DNA is TGTGCCAGCAGCCCCCAACCCGCAGCGGGGCTAGAGCAGTTCTTC. Translation gives CASSPQPAAGLEQFF.

This chain connects TRBV7-2 to TRBJ2-5; 7 bases agree with TRBD2. The CDR3 length is 16 residues. The ends lost 0 bases at V and 4 bases at J; junction bases unmatched: 8. From germline, CDR1 is SGHTA and CDR2 FQGNSA. CDR3 protein: CASSLAGTTLRETQYF. CDR3 DNA sequence: TGTGCCAGCAGCTTAGCCGGGACTACTCTAAGAGAGACCCAGTACTTC.

The DNA for the CDR3 is TGTGCCAGCAGTGCGGAGGGGGCACCCACTGAAGCTTTCTTT. Protein: CASSAEGAPTEAFF. The chain is built from TRBV6-4 and TRBJ1-1; 7 nucleotides agree with TRBD1. Trimming took 4 bases from V and 4 from J; bases not matched to a gene: 6. Germline values: CDR1 MRHNA, CDR2 SNTAGT. The CDR3 has 14 amino acids.

V usage is TRBV27 and J usage is TRBJ2-3; 10 positions agree with TRBD2. The trim removed 1 base at V and 3 bases at J, leaving 7 bases unmatched. Looked up from germline, CDR1 is MNHEY and CDR2 is SMNVEV (reference sequence). The CDR3 sequence is 17 residues long. The CDR3: CASSLYQRGGRTDTQYF. CDR3 sequence (DNA): TGTGCCAGCAGTTTATACCAGCGGGGGGGCCGAACAGATACGCAGTATTTT.

Note on this clone: An end of the junction does not agree with germline; a read error may underlie this. Other DNA variants within this sample encode the same CDR3. The chain combines TRBV27 with TRBJ2-7; 10 bases align to TRBD1. Looked up from germline, CDR1 is MNHEY and CDR2 is SMNVEV (reference sequence). The CDR3 length is 15 residues. DNA of the CDR3: TGTGCCAGCAGCTTATTGACAGGGGGCCCCTACGAGCAGTACTTC. It yields the protein CASSLLTGGPYEQYF.

V is TRBV27 and J is TRBJ2-3; 7 bases match TRBD2. Germline V gene sequence: CDR1 MNHEY, CDR2 SMNVEV (reference sequence). V shed 6 bases, J shed 4 bases, and the junction held 13 bases outside the gene matches. The CDR3 runs 16 residues. The CDR3 nucleotides are TGTGCCAGCAGCGATGGACTAGTTGGTTACTCAGATACGCAGTATTTT. This gives the protein CASSDGLVGYSDTQYF.

The chain recombines TRBV28 with TRBJ1-1; tentatively, D is TRBD1 (6 bases). V lost 4 bases to trimming and J lost 0 bases, with 18 bases between them. Germline V gene lookup returns CDR1 MDHEN and CDR2 SYDVKM. The CDR3 extends over 17 amino acids. CDR3 bases: TGTGCCAGCAGTTCCCCGAAGGGGGTTAATATGAACACTGAAGCTTTCTTT. It translates to CASSSPKGVNMNTEAFF.

This clone was seen once. In DNA form, the CDR3 reads TGTGCCAGCAGTGAAGGTAGGGTAGCGGAGACCCAGTACTTC. As protein: CASSEGRVAETQYF. The V and J genes are TRBV6-1 and TRBJ2-5, with D possibly being TRBD2 (5 bases). This CDR3 spans 14 amino acids. Germline CDR1 is MNHNS and CDR2 is SASEGT. V was trimmed by 1 base and J by 5 bases, leaving 11 bases between them.

The chain links TRBV30 to TRBJ2-7; a weak D match, TRBD1 (6 bases). In germline, CDR1 is GTSNPN, CDR2 SVGIG (reference sequence). The CDR3 is 14 residues long. V lost 5 bases and J lost 9, with 23 bases in between. DNA of the CDR3: TGTGCCTGGGTAAAAAAAACAGGGCAAGACGGGCAGTACTTC. Protein product: CAWVKKTGQDGQYF.

The CDR3 loop reads CASSLGRAGGSNTGELFF. In nucleotides, the CDR3 is TGTGCCAGCAGCTTAGGGAGAGCGGGGGGATCGAACACCGGGGAGCTGTTTTTT. The chain has TRBV7-2 and TRBJ2-2, with 9 bases matching TRBD2. The germline V gene encodes CDR1 SGHTA and CDR2 FQGNSA. The CDR3 consists of 18 residues. V lost 1 base to trimming and J lost 0 bases; unmatched junction nucleotides: 6.

The rearrangement joins TRBV19 to TRBJ2-7; 9 nucleotides line up with TRBD1. Per the germline V gene, CDR1 is LNHDA and CDR2 is SQIVND (reference sequence). J gave up 2 bases and V 5 bases, and 7 bases lay outside the gene matches. The CDR3 totals 15 residues. CDR3 DNA: TGTGCCAGTAGTTCCGGGACAGGGACCCCCTACGAGCAGTACTTC. It encodes CASSSGTGTPYEQYF.

The V and J genes are TRBV6-1 and TRBJ1-5; 8 bases agree with TRBD1. The CDR3 has 15 amino acids. V shed 7 bases and J 4 bases; nucleotides not matched to a gene: 9. Germline V gene data show CDR1 as MNHNS and CDR2 as SASEGT. Here the CDR3 DNA reads TGTGCCAGCACCAGACAGGGGATGGGGAATCAGCCCCAGCATTTT. This codes for CASTRQGMGNQPQHF.

V and J are TRBV5-1 and TRBJ2-7; 11 bases align to TRBD1. The germline gives CDR1 SGHRS, CDR2 YFSETQ. CDR3 size: 17 residues. J was trimmed by 1 base and V by 4 bases; bases with no gene match: 10. The CDR3, as DNA: TGCGCCAGCAGCCTCGGGACAGGGGGGTTTTTTTCCTACGAGCAGTACTTC. Translating it yields CASSLGTGGFFSYEQYF.